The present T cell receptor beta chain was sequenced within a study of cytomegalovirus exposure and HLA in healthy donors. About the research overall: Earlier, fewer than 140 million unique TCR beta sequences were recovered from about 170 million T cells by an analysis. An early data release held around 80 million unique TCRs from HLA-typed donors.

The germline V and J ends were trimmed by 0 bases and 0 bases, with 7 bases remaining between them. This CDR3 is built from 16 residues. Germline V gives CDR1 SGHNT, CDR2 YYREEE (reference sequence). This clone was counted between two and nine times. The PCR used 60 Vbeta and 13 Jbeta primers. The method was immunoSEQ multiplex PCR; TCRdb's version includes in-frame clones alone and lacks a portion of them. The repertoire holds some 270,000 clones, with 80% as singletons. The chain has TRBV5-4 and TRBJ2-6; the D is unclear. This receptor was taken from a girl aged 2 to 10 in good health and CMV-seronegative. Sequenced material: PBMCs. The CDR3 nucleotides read TGTGCCAGCAGCTTGGCCGAGGCCTCTGGGGCCAACGTCCTGACTTTC. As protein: CASSLAEASGANVLTF.